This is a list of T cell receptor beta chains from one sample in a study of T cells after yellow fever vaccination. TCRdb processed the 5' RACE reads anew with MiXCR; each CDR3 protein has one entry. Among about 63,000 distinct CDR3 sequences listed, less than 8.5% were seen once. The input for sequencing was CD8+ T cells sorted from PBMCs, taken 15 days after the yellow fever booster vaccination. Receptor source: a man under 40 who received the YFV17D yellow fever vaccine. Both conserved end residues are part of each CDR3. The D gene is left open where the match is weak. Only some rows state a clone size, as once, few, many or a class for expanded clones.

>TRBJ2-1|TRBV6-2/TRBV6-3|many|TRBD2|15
TGTGCCAGCAGCCCAGATAGCGGGATCTACAATGAGCAGTTCTTC
CASSPDSGIYNEQFF
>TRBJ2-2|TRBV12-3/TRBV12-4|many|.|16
TGTGCCAGCAGTTTATCGGCCTTAGGGGTGGCCGGGGAGCTGTTTTTT
CASSLSALGVAGELFF
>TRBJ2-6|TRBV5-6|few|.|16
TGTGCCAGCGAGCTTGTGTCCTTCTCTGGGGCCAACGTCCTGACTTTC
CASELVSFSGANVLTF
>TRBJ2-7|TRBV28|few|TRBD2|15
TGTGCCAGCAGGAAGACTAGCGGGGGCCTCTACGAGCAGTACTTC
CASRKTSGGLYEQYF
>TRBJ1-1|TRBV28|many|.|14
TGTGCCAGCAGTTTACGCAGGGCTCGCACTGAAGCTTTCTTT
CASSLRRARTEAFF
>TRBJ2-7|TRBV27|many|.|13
TGTGCCAGCAGAGGCAGAGCGTTCTACGAGCAGTACTTC
CASRGRAFYEQYF
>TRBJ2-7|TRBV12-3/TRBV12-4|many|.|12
TGTGCCAGCAGTAGAGAGCTCGGCGAGCAGTACTTC
CASSRELGEQYF
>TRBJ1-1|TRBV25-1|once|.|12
TGTGCCAGGAGCCCGGGGGTCACTGAAGCTTTCTTT
CARSPGVTEAFF
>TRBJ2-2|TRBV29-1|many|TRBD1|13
TGCAGCGTTGGACAGGGGAACACCGGGGAGCTGTTTTTT
CSVGQGNTGELFF
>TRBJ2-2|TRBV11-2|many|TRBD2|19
TGTGCCAGCAGCCCACATGTGAGGATAGCGGGAGAACGGTCCGGGGAGCTGTTTTTT
CASSPHVRIAGERSGELFF
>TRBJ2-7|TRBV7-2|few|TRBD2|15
TGTGCCAGCAGCTTCGGACTAGCGGGAACCTACGAGCAGTACTTC
CASSFGLAGTYEQYF
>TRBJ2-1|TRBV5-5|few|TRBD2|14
TGTGCCAGGGGCCCGGGGGGAGGGCTTAATGAGCAGTTCTTC
CARGPGGGLNEQFF
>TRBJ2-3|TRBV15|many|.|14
TGTGCCACCAGCAGGGGAAGGAGCACAGATACGCAGTATTTT
CATSRGRSTDTQYF
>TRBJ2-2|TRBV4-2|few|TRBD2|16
TGTGCCAGCAGCCAAGTAGCGGGAGTGAACACCGGGGAGCTGTTTTTT
CASSQVAGVNTGELFF
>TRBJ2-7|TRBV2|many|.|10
TGTGCCAGCAGCCACTACGAGCAGTACTTC
CASSHYEQYF
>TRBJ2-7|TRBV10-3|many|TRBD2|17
TGTGCCATCAGTCCTGGACTAGCGGGAGCTGGGTCCTACGAGCAGTACTTC
CAISPGLAGAGSYEQYF
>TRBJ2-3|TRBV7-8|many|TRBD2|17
TGTGCCAGCAGCTTAACCGAGACTAGCGGGAGAACAGATACGCAGTATTTT
CASSLTETSGRTDTQYF
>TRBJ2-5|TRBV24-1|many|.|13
TGTGCCACCAGTCTTAGCCCCCAAGAGACCCAGTACTTC
CATSLSPQETQYF
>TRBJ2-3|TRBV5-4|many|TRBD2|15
TGTGCCAGCAGCCCTCGGGGGAGGGCCGAAGATACGCAGTATTTT
CASSPRGRAEDTQYF
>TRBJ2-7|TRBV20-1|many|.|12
TGCAGTGTGCCTGGGCTAACCTACGAGCAGTACTTC
CSVPGLTYEQYF
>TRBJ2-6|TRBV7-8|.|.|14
TGTGCCAGCAGCGGTGGCGCAACGGCCAACGTCCTGACTTTC
CASSGGATANVLTF
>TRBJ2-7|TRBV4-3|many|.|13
TGCGCCAGCAGCCAAGAAACTACCTACGAGCAGTACTTC
CASSQETTYEQYF
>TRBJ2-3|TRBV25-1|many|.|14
TGTGCCAGCACGGGCGGAGTTAGCACAGATACGCAGTATTTT
CASTGGVSTDTQYF
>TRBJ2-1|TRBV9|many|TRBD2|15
TGTGCCAGCAGCGGACTAGCGGGAGGGCCCAATGAGCAGTTCTTC
CASSGLAGGPNEQFF
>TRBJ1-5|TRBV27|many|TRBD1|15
TGTGCCAGCAGTCGGGACAGGGGAATGGGTCAGCCCCAGCATTTT
CASSRDRGMGQPQHF
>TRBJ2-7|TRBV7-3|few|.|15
TGTGCCAGCAGCCAAGGTGGCAGGGGACCCTACGAGCAGTACTTC
CASSQGGRGPYEQYF